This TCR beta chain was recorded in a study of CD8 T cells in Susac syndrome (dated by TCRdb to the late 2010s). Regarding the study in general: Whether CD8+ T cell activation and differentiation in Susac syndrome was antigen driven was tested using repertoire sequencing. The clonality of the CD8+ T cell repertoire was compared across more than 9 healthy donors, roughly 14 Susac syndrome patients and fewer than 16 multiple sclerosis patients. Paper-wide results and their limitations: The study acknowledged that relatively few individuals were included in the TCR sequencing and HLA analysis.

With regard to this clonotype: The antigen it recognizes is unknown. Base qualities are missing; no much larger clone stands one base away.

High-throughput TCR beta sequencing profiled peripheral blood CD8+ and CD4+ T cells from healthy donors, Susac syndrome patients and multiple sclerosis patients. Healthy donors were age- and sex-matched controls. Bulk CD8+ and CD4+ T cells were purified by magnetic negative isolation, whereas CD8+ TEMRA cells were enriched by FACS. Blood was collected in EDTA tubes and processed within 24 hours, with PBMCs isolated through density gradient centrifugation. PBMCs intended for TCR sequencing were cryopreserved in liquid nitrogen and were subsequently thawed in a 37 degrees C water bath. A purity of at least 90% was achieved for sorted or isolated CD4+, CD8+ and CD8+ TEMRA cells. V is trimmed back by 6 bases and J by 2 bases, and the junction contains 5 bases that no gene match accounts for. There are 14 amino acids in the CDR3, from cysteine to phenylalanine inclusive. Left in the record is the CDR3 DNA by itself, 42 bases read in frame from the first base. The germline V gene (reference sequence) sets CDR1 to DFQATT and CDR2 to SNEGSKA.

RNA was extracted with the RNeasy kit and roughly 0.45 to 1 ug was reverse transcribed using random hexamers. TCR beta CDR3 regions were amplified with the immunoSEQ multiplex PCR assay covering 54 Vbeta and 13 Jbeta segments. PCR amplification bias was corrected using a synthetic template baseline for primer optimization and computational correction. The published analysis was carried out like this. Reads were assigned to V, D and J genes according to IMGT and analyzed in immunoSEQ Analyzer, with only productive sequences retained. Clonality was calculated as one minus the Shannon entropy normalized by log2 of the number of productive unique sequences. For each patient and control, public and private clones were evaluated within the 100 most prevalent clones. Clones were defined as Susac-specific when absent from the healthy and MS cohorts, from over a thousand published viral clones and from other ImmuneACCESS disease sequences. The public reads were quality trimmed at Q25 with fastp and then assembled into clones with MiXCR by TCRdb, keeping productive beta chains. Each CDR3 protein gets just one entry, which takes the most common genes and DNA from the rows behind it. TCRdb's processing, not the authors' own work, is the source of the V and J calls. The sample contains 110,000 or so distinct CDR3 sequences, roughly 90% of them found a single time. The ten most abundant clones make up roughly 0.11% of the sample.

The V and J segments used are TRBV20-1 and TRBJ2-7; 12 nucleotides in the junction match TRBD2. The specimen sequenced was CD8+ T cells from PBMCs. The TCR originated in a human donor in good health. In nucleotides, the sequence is TGCAGTGCCCCCCGGACTAGCGGGGCCTACGAGCAGTACTTC. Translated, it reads CSAPRTSGAYEQYF.